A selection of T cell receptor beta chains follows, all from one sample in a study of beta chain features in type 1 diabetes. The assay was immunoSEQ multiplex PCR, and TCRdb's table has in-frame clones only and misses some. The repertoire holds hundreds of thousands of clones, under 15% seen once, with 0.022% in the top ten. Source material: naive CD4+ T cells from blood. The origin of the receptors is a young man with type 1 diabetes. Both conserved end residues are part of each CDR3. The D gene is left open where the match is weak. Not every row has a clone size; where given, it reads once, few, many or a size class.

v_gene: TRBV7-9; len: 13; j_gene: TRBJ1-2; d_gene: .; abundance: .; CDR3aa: CASSLEAFPGYTF; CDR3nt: TGTGCCAGCAGCTTAGAGGCCTTTCCCGGCTACACCTTC
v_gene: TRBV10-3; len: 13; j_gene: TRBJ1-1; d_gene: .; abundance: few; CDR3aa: CAISLTERAEAFF; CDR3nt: TGTGCCATCAGCCTAACCGAGAGGGCTGAAGCTTTCTTT
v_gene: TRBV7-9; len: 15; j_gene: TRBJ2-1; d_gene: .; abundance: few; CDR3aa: CASSPTGRIYNEQFF; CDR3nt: TGTGCCAGCAGCCCCACCGGGCGGATCTACAATGAGCAGTTCTTC
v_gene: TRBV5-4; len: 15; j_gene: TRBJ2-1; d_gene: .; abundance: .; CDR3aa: CASSSSLPSGWEQFF; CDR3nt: TGTGCCAGCAGCTCGTCGTTGCCCTCAGGTTGGGAGCAGTTCTTC
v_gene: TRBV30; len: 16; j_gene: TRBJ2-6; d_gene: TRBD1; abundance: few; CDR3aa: CAWSDRGPAGANVLTF; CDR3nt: TGTGCCTGGAGTGACAGGGGGCCGGCTGGGGCCAACGTCCTGACTTTC
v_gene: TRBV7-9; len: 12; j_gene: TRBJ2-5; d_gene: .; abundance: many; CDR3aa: CASSFGEETQYF; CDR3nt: TGTGCCAGCAGCTTCGGGGAGGAGACCCAGTACTTC
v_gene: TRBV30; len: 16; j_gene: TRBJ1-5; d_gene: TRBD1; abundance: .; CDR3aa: CAWSVPWRGRGKPQHF; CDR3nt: TGTGCCTGGAGTGTACCGTGGAGGGGGCGAGGTAAGCCCCAGCATTTT
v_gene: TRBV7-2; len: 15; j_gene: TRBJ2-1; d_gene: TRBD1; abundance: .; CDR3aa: CASSSGQGTYNEQFF; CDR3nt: TGTGCCAGCAGCTCCGGACAGGGAACCTACAATGAGCAGTTCTTC
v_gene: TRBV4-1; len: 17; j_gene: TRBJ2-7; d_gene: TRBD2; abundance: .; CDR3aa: CASSQDRTSGGTYEQYF; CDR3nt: TGCGCCAGCAGCCAAGATAGGACTAGCGGGGGTACCTACGAGCAGTACTTC
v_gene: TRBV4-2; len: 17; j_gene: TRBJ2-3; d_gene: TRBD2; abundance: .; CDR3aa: CASSQVGTSGGADTQYF; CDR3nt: TGTGCCAGCAGCCAGGTTGGCACTAGCGGGGGGGCAGATACGCAGTATTTT
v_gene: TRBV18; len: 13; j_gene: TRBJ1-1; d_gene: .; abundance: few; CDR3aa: CASSAYEYTEAFF; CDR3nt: TGTGCCAGCTCAGCATATGAATACACTGAAGCTTTCTTT
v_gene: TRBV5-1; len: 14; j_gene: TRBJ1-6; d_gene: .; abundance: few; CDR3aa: CASSRTAVNSPLHF; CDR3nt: TGCGCCAGCAGCAGAACAGCGGTTAATTCACCCCTCCACTTT
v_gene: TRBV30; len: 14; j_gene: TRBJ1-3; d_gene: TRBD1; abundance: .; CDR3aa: CASPGDSLGNTIYF; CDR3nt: TGTGCCTCGCCGGGGGACAGCTTGGGAAACACCATATATTTT
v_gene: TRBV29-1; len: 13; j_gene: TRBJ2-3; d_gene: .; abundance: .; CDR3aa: CSVRAQGLDTQYF; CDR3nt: TGCAGCGTGCGGGCGCAGGGTCTAGATACGCAGTATTTT
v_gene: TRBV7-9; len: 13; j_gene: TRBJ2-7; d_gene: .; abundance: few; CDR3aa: CASSSPTDREQYF; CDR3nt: TGTGCCAGCAGCTCACCGACTGACCGCGAGCAGTACTTC
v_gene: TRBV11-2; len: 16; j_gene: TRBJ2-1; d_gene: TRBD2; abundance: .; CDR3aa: CASSTRLAGKVDEQFF; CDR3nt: TGTGCCAGCAGCACCCGACTAGCGGGGAAGGTAGATGAGCAGTTCTTC
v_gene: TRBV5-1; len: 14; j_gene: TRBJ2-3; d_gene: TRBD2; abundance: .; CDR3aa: CASSLGLATDTQYF; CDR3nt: TGCGCCAGCAGCTTAGGACTAGCCACAGATACGCAGTATTTT
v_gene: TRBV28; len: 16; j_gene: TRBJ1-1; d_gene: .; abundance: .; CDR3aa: CASSLNGYGMNTEAFF; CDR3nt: TGTGCCAGCAGTTTGAATGGGTACGGTATGAACACTGAAGCTTTCTTT
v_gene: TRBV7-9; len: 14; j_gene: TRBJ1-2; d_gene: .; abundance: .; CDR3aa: CASSLVAANYGYTF; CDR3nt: TGTGCCAGCAGCTTAGTGGCGGCTAACTATGGCTACACCTTC
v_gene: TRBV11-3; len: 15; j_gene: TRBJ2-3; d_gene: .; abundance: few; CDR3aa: CASSLDGGPSDTQYF; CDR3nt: TGTGCCAGCAGCTTAGATGGGGGGCCCTCAGATACGCAGTATTTT
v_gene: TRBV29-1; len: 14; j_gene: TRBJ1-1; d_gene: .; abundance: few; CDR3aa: CSGRHNRENTEAFF; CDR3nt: TGCAGCGGGCGTCACAATCGTGAGAACACTGAAGCTTTCTTT
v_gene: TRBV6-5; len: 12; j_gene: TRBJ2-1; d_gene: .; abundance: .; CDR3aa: CASSYPVNEQFF; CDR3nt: TGTGCCAGCAGTTACCCCGTGAATGAGCAGTTCTTC
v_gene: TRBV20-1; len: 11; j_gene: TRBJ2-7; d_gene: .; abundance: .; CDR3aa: CSAGATDEQYF; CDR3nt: TGCAGTGCTGGGGCTACCGACGAGCAGTACTTC
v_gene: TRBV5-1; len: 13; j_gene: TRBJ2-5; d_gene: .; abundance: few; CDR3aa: CASKNRVEETQYF; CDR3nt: TGCGCCAGCAAGAACAGGGTGGAAGAGACCCAGTACTTC
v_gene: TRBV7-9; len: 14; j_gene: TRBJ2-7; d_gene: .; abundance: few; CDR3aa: CASSLAREGGEQYF; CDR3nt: TGTGCCAGCAGCTTAGCCAGGGAAGGGGGCGAGCAGTACTTC
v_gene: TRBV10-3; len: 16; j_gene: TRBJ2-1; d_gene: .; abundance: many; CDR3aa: CAINPTGGRSYNEQFF; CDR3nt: TGTGCCATCAATCCGACCGGGGGCCGCTCCTACAATGAGCAGTTCTTC
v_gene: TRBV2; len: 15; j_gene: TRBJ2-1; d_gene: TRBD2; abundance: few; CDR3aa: CASRATSGGYNEQFF; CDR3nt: TGTGCCAGCAGAGCTACTAGCGGGGGATACAATGAGCAGTTCTTC
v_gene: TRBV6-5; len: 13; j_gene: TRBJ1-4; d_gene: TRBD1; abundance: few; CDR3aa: CASGGQGHEKLFF; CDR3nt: TGTGCCAGCGGGGGACAGGGCCATGAAAAACTGTTTTTT
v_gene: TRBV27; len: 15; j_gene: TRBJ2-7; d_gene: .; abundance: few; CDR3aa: CASRDLTGGAYEQYF; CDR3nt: TGTGCCAGCAGAGATCTTACGGGGGGCGCCTACGAGCAGTACTTC
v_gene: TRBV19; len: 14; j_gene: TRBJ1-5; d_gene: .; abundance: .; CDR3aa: CASTRGGKGQPQHF; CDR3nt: TGTGCCAGTACCAGGGGAGGGAAAGGTCAGCCCCAGCATTTT
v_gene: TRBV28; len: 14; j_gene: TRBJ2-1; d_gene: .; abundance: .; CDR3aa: CASSFPDYTGVQFF; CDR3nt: TGTGCCAGCAGTTTCCCGGACTATACAGGAGTACAGTTCTTC
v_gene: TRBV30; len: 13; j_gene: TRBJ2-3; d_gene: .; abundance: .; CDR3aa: CAWTKTAGLSQYF; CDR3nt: TGTGCCTGGACCAAAACCGCGGGATTGTCGCAGTATTTT
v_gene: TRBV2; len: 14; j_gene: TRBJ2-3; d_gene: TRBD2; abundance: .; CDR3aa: CASMTWRETDTQYF; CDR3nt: TGTGCCAGCATGACGTGGCGGGAGACAGATACGCAGTATTTT
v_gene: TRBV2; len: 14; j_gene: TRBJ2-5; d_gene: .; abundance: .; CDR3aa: CASSASDYQETQYF; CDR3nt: TGTGCCAGCAGTGCCTCGGATTACCAAGAGACCCAGTACTTC
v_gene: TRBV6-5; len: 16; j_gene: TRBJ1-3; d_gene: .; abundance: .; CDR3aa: CASSYYRSFSGNTIYF; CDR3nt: TGTGCCAGCAGTTACTACAGGAGCTTCTCTGGAAACACCATATATTTT
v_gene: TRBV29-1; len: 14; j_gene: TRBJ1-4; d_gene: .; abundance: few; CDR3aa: CSVAGLATNEKLFF; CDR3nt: TGCAGCGTTGCTGGGCTGGCAACTAATGAAAAACTGTTTTTT
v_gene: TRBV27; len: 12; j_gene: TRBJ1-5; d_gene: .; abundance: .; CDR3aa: CASSNAGGPQHF; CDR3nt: TGTGCCAGCTCAAATGCGGGGGGGCCCCAGCATTTT
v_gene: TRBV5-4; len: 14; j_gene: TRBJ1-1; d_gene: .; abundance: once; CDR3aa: CASSFEQENTEAFF; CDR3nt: TGTGCCAGCAGCTTCGAACAGGAAAACACTGAAGCTTTCTTT
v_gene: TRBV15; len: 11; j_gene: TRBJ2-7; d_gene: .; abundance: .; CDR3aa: CATSRGYEQYF; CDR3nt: TGTGCCACCAGCAGGGGTTACGAGCAGTACTTC
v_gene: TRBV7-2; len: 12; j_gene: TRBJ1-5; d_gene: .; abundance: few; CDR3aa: CASSFLNQPQHF; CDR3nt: TGTGCCAGCAGCTTTCTTAATCAGCCCCAGCATTTT
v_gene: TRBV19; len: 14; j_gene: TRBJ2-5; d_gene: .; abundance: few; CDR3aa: CASRRQGPQETQYF; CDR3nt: TGTGCCAGTAGACGCCAAGGGCCCCAAGAGACCCAGTACTTC
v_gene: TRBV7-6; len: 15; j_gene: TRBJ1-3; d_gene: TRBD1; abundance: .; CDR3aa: CASSPGTVSGNTIYF; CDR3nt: TGTGCCAGCAGCCCCGGGACAGTCTCTGGAAACACCATATATTTT
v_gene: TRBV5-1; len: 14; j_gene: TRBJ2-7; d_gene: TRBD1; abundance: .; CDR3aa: CASSLTWTGNEQYF; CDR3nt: TGCGCCAGCAGCTTGACTTGGACAGGGAACGAGCAGTACTTC
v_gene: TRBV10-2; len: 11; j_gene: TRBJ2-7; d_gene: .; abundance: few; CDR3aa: CASSGYYEQYF; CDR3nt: TGCGCCAGCAGTGGATACTACGAGCAGTACTTC
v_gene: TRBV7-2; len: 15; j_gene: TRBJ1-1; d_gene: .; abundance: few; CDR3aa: CASSVQGGLNTEAFF; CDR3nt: TGTGCCAGCAGCGTACAGGGAGGATTGAACACTGAAGCTTTCTTT